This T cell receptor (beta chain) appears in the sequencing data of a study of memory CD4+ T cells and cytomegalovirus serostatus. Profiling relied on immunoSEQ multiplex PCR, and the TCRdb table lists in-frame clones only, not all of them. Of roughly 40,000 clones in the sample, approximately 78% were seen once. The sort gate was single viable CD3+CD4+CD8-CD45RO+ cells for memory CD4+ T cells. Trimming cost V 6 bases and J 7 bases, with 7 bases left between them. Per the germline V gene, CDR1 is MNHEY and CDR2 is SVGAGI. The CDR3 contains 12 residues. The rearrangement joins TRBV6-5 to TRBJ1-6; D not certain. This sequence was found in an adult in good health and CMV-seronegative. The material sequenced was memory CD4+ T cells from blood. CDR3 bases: TGTGCCAGCAGGGACTGGAATTCACCCCTCCACTTT. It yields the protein CASRDWNSPLHF.